The subject of this entry is one TCR beta chain. Its antigen is as yet unknown. Clones were read by immunoSEQ multiplex PCR, and TCRdb kept only the in-frame ones, dropping some. The sample lists roughly 93,000 clones; 75% to 90% were seen once. The sample originates from a study of radiotherapy plus CTLA-4 blockade in lung cancer. Study in general: Objective responses arose in approximately 19% of patients, and 31% experienced disease control.

From germline, CDR1 is SGHRS and CDR2 YFSETQ. CDR3 length: 14 amino acids. V dropped 0 bases and J dropped 2 bases, with 7 bases sitting between them. Study-wide results and caveats: How blood T cell clones changed early, along with interferon-beta, reportedly forecast response best. Radiotherapy was combined with ipilimumab, and tumor-derived TCR clones then expanded in blood.

Alongside CTLA-4 blockade with ipilimumab, patients with chemo-refractory metastatic non-small-cell lung cancer received focal radiation. This chain connects TRBV5-1 to TRBJ2-3; possible D gene TRBD2, 6 bases. Specimen: peripheral blood, collected from a patient treated with radiotherapy plus ipilimumab. The sequence came from a human donor with non-small cell lung cancer who had a partial response to radiotherapy plus ipilimumab. CDR3 in amino acids: CASSLGDFTDTQYF. The CDR3 DNA reads as TGCGCCAGCAGCTTGGGGGACTTCACAGATACGCAGTATTTT.